This record covers a single T cell receptor (beta chain). The antigen is unknown. The source of the sample is a study of T cell responses to AZD1222 COVID-19 vaccine. V gave up 1 base and J gave up 4 bases; unmatched junction bases: 12. The CDR3 totals 19 residues. Germline values: CDR1 SGHTA, CDR2 FQGNSA. The data were produced by immunoSEQ multiplex PCR, yet TCRdb's version contains in-frame clones alone and is incomplete. This table holds about 130,000 clones, approximately 87% found once. General study findings and limits: With two AZD1222 doses given, Spike-specific TCR breadth and depth both rose. The study reported that nearly half of spike-specific TCRs target unmutated variant regions.

The sample was peripheral blood, taken on day 0 of AZD1222 vaccination. The clonotype was recovered from an adult in good health. The V and J genes are TRBV7-2 and TRBJ2-3; 12 bases agree with TRBD2. The DNA for the CDR3 is TGTGCCAGCAGCTTAGTACCGCGACTAGCGGGAGTCGGGCCAGATACGCAGTATTTT. Amino acids: CASSLVPRLAGVGPDTQYF.